This T cell receptor beta chain was recorded in a study of T cells in Graves' hyperthyroidism and ophthalmopathy. There were TCR beta CDR3 regions amplified from RNA transcripts. RT-PCR in the first round (using the HTBI primer set) targeted the TCR CDR3. A single record per CDR3 protein comes from TCRdb applying MiXCR to the multiplex PCR reads. This repertoire shows approximately 430,000 distinct CDR3 sequences, roughly 14% found once; its top ten account for around 13%. The CDR3 extends over 17 amino acids. The V segment lost 2 bases and the J segment 3 bases; nucleotides outside the gene matches: 6. Germline V lookup: CDR1 MGHRA, CDR2 YSYEKL.

This clonotype was sampled from a man younger than 35 with Graves' ophthalmopathy. Sequencing was carried out using blood. This sequence joins TRBV4-1 and TRBJ2-3; 12 nucleotides match TRBD2. The DNA of the CDR3 is TGCGCCAGCAGCCAATGGGCTAGCGGGGGGGGAACAGATACGCAGTATTTT. It yields the protein CASSQWASGGGTDTQYF.